These 16 T cell receptor beta chains were sequenced from one sample in a study of tissue T cells after allogeneic stem cell transplantation. Here immunoSEQ multiplex PCR was the method, and the copy in TCRdb shows in-frame clones only, minus some. The sample shows approximately 9,000 clones, approximately 50% of them seen only once. Time point given: mouse harvest day 7 after allogeneic transplant. Each mouse received 10^7 T-cell-depleted marrow cells plus 10^6 splenic CD5+ T cells by tail vein. Sequencing was performed on gut tissue. These TCRs come from a female BALB/c mouse given C57BL/6 T cells with graft-versus-host disease after an allogeneic hematopoietic cell transplant.

This clone occurred a few times. Mouse gene names apply. With the read ending 1 residue before the CDR3 end, the germline J gene is used to fill in that end. The V call is TRBV31, the J call TRBJ1-2; 10 nucleotides agree with TRBD1. Per the germline V gene, CDR1 is GKSSPN and CDR2 is SITVG. This CDR3 comprises 14 residues. V was pared by 2 bases and J by 4 bases, with 4 bases of the junction left unmatched. The CDR3 bases that were read are TGTGCCTGGAGTGAGGGACAGGGGATCTCCGACTACACC. It is translated as CAWSEGQGISDYT. In full, the CDR3 reads CAWSEGQGISDYTF.

Remarks on this clone: The germline and genes are mouse ones. Read sequence stops 1 residue before the CDR3 end, and the germline J gene provides the missing end. This chain uses TRBV26 with TRBJ2-2; TRBD1 or TRBD2 may be the D gene (5 bases each). The V gene's germline CDR1 is KGHPV and CDR2 FQNQEV (reference sequence). Trimming stripped 2 bases from V and 2 bases from J, with 6 bases between. This CDR3 is 14 amino acids long. CDR3 bases read: TGTGCCAGCAGTCTGGGGGGTAACACCGGGCAGCTCTAC. It encodes CASSLGGNTGQLY. The CDR3, in full, reads CASSLGGNTGQLYF.

This clone is medium-sized within its sample. Gene and germline names: mouse. From the germline J gene comes the end of the CDR3, since the read stops 1 residue before it. The chain combines TRBV14 with TRBJ2-7, with TRBD2 matching 9 bases. V lost 5 bases and J lost 4; bases outside the gene matches: 4. The CDR3 spans 13 residues. Germline loops: CDR1 SGHDT, CDR2 FRDEAV. CDR3 DNA (partial): TGTGCCAGCAGCCAACTGGGGGGATATGAACAGTAC. Translation gives CASSQLGGYEQY. In full, the CDR3 is CASSQLGGYEQYF.

This clone was seen more than once but under ten times. Here the gene names and germline are mouse. The read terminates 1 residue ahead of where the CDR3 ends, so the germline J gene completes it. This sample also contains other DNA sequences that code for the same CDR3. The J gene is TRBJ2-7, the V gene TRBV26, with 11 positions matching TRBD2. This CDR3 contains 14 residues. The germline V gene encodes CDR1 KGHPV and CDR2 FQNQEV (reference sequence). The junction had 4 bases not matched to a gene; V was cut back by 2 bases and J by 7 bases. The sequenced part of the CDR3 DNA is TGTGCCAGCAGTCTGGGACTGGGGGGTCGGGAACAGTAC. Translated, it gives CASSLGLGGREQY. In full, the CDR3 is CASSLGLGGREQYF.

This clone has only a few counts. The listed genes are named as in mouse. The observed sequence ends 1 residue before the CDR3 terminus, with the missing tail filled in from the germline J gene. The rearrangement joins TRBV4 to TRBJ2-2; 10 bases map to TRBD2. This CDR3 has 14 residues. Germline-derived CDR1 and CDR2 are LGHDT and YNNKQL (reference sequence). J was trimmed by 4 bases and V by 6 bases; bases with no gene match: 2. CDR3 loop: CASRRLGGTGQLYF. The part of the CDR3 DNA that was read is TGTGCCAGCAGAAGACTGGGGGGCACCGGGCAGCTCTAC. Combining the CDR3 with reference TRBV4 and TRBJ2-2 gives the whole variable domain ETAVFQTPNYHVTQVGNEVSFNCKQTLGHDTMYWYKQDSKKLLKIMFSYNNKQLIVNETVPRRFSPQSSDKAHLNLRIKSVEPEDSAVYLCASRRLGGTGQLYFGEGSKLTVL.

Details on this clone: Gene names refer to mouse genes. The read ends 1 residue shy of where the CDR3 ends; the end is completed using the germline J gene. This chain links TRBV23 with TRBJ1-1; the table's TRBD1 call for D was not verified on the DNA. CDR1 is KGHTA and CDR2 is FQNQQP in the germline V gene. The length of the CDR3 is 13 residues. CDR3 bases read: TGCTCCAGCAGTCAGGGCAGGGGCCCAGAAGTCTTC. This translates into CSSSQGRGPEVF. The full CDR3 protein is CSSSQGRGPEVFF.

A single count supports this clone. The gene names given are mouse names. From the germline J gene comes the end of the CDR3, since the read stops 1 residue before it. V gene TRBV12-2 combines with J gene TRBJ1-2; D not resolved. CDR1 is SGHLS and CDR2 is HYDKME in the germline V gene. Trimming took off 4 bases at V and 1 base at J, with 9 bases between the two ends. The CDR3 has 13 residues. This CDR3 reads CASSRHLNSDYTF. Partial CDR3 DNA: TGTGCCAGCTCCCGACACCTAAACTCCGACTACACC.

Remarks on this clone: Genes and germline are mouse. The CDR3 end falls 1 residue outside the read, so it is completed with the germline J gene. The V and J genes are TRBV2 and TRBJ2-2; D not certain. Trimming took 0 bases from V and 4 from J, leaving 3 bases between them. Germline V gives CDR1 LGHNA, CDR2 YSYQKL. The length of the CDR3 is 13 residues. The CDR3 loop reads CASSQEGTGQLYF. CDR3 DNA, as far as it was read: TGTGCCAGCAGCCAAGAAGGCACCGGGCAGCTCTAC.

Comment on this clone: Gene names are mouse gene names. The read ends 1 residue before the CDR3 terminus; that terminus is restored from the germline J gene. The chain couples TRBV5 to TRBJ2-5, with D possibly TRBD2 on 5 matching bases. CDR3 length equals 14 residues. Germline V gives CDR1 LGHNA, CDR2 YNLKQL (reference sequence). Trimming left V 1 base short and J 0 bases short, with 5 bases between. CDR3 protein: CASSQAGNQDTQYF. CDR3 bases read: TGTGCCAGCAGCCAAGCTGGGAACCAAGACACCCAGTAC.

About this clone: Gene names are the mouse ones. The CDR3 is cut off 1 residue early in the read; its end comes from the germline J gene. The V call is TRBV26, the J call TRBJ1-1; no firm D call. This CDR3 has 14 amino acids. Trimming removed 2 bases at V and 0 bases at J, with 7 bases between. Germline CDR1 KGHPV, CDR2 FQNQEV (reference sequence). CDR3 sequence: CASSLGPANTEVFF. The sequenced part of the CDR3 DNA is TGTGCCAGCAGTCTGGGTCCTGCAAACACAGAAGTCTTC.

For this clone: Mouse gene names and germline throughout. Partial CDR3 DNA: TGTGCCAGCAGTACTCCGGGACAGGGGGTAGAAGTCTTC. Translated: CASSTPGQGVEVF. Given in full, the CDR3 is CASSTPGQGVEVFF. The chain employs TRBV26 and TRBJ1-1; 11 bases fit TRBD1. The CDR3 end lies 1 residue beyond the end of the read and is filled in from the germline J gene. V gave up 5 bases and J gave up 7 bases; unmatched junction bases: 6. CDR1 KGHPV and CDR2 FQNQEV come from the germline V gene (reference sequence). The CDR3 is made up of 14 amino acids.

As to this clone: The genes and germline here are from mouse. The CDR3 goes on 1 residue after the read ends, and that part is filled in from the germline J gene. This chain uses TRBV16 with TRBJ2-7, with 8 bases fitting TRBD2. Looked up from germline, CDR1 is SGHSA and CDR2 is FRNQAP. The V and J ends lost 3 bases and 6 bases, in that order; junction bases with no gene match: 4. The CDR3 is 13 residues long. The part of the CDR3 DNA that was read is TGTGCAAGCAGCTTTGGGGGGGGCGCTGAACAGTAC. Translating it yields CASSFGGGAEQY. The full CDR3 protein is CASSFGGGAEQYF.

Sample share makes this clone medium-sized. Germline and genes: mouse. Read coverage stops 1 residue before the CDR3 terminus; the germline J gene supplies the remainder. The chain joins TRBV23 to TRBJ1-3; TRBD1 is the table's D call and was not checked against the DNA. This CDR3 region has 15 residues. Germline lookup yields CDR1 KGHTA and CDR2 FQNQQP. The CDR3 loop is CSSSRDRGSGNTLYF. Incomplete CDR3 DNA: TGCTCCAGCAGTCGGGACAGGGGGTCTGGAAATACGCTCTAT.

Sample share makes this clone medium-sized. The gene names given are mouse names. The DNA ends 1 residue before the CDR3 does, and the rest of the CDR3 is filled in from the germline J gene. The chain combines TRBV17 with TRBJ2-7; 8 bases match TRBD2. CDR3 length equals 14 residues. J lost 7 bases, V lost 3 bases, and 8 bases had no gene match. The germline CDR1 and CDR2 sequences are MNHDT and YYDKIL. The CDR3 DNA, read in part, is TGTGCTAGCAGTAGTGCGTCTGGGGGGTGGGAACAGTAC. Translated: CASSSASGGWEQY. The full CDR3 protein reads CASSSASGGWEQYF.

This clone came up a few times. Germline and genes here are mouse. With the read ending 1 residue before the CDR3 end, the germline J gene is used to fill in that end. The chain uses TRBV16 and TRBJ1-5; 8 nucleotides line up with TRBD1. Germline CDR1 is SGHSA and CDR2 is FRNQAP. With 4 bases clipped from V and 0 bases from J, the junction kept 2 bases outside the gene matches. CDR3 length equals 15 residues. CDR3 bases read: TGTGCAAGCAGCTCGGGACAGGATAACAACCAGGCTCCGCTT. It translates to CASSSGQDNNQAPL. The complete CDR3 sequence is CASSSGQDNNQAPLF.

A note on this clone: Gene names and germline refer to mouse. Coverage ceases 1 residue before the CDR3 finishes, and the germline J gene fills in the end. This rearrangement joins TRBV16 to TRBJ2-7, with a possible D match to TRBD1 (5 bases). The germline V and J ends were trimmed by 3 bases and 1 base, with 7 bases remaining between them. The CDR3 runs to 13 residues. Germline lookup yields CDR1 SGHSA and CDR2 FRNQAP. CDR3: CASSLKGSYEQYF. CDR3 DNA, as far as it was read: TGTGCAAGCAGCTTGAAGGGGTCCTATGAACAGTAC. The whole variable domain, filled in from reference TRBV16 and TRBJ2-7, reads NAGVIQTPRHKVTGKGQEATLWCEPISGHSAVFWYRQTIVQGLEFLTYFRNQAPIDDSGMPKERFSAQMPNQSHSTLKIQSTQPQDSAVYLCASSLKGSYEQYFGPGTRLTVL.